This T cell receptor (beta chain) was observed in a study of blood T cell repertoires in COVID-19. Method: immunoSEQ multiplex PCR; TCRdb's copy keeps in-frame clones and lacks some. The data show 200,000 to 250,000 clones, under 85% seen once. The CDR3 has 15 amino acids. With 0 bases removed from V and 8 bases from J, the gap between germline ends came to 11 bases. Germline V gene lookup returns CDR1 MNHEY and CDR2 SVGAGI. Residents of about two dozen US areas, aged roughly 18 to 89 years, made up the participants. About this clone itself: The sample contains more than one DNA sequence encoding this CDR3.

The rearrangement joins TRBV6-5 to TRBJ1-6, with D possibly matching TRBD1 (6 bases). This receptor was taken from a man aged 55-75 years who had recovered from COVID-19. The sequenced sample consisted of PBMCs or T cells enriched from blood (not recorded which). In DNA form, the CDR3 reads TGTGCCAGCAGTTACTCGGGCAGGGGCGATTCACCCCTCCACTTT. This translates into CASSYSGRGDSPLHF.